This T cell receptor beta chain was documented in a study of CD8 T cells in ankylosing spondylitis. The CDR3 spans 12 residues. With 6 bases removed from V and 8 bases from J, the gap between germline ends came to 13 bases. Per the germline V gene, CDR1 is SGHVS and CDR2 is FQNEAQ. TCRdb redid the calling of the 5' RACE reads with MiXCR, one entry per CDR3 protein. The profile shows fewer than 250,000 distinct CDR3 sequences, under 12% of them singletons. This clonotype was observed a few times. The chain recombines TRBV7-8 with TRBJ1-2; D call uncertain. Sequenced input: blood, either unsorted or a sorted T cell fraction (not recorded which). The TCR originated in a male donor with ankylosing spondylitis or in good health (not recorded which). As DNA, the CDR3 is TGTGCCAGCAGAGGGCCATCGGGGGGCTACACCTTC. Protein: CASRGPSGGYTF.